This T cell receptor beta chain is from a study of molecular identifiers for immune sequencing clone quantification. Note on this clonotype: Antigen specificity is unknown. Being one base from a much bigger clone, this may be a read error.

Study-level findings and limits: In CMV-specific effectors, clones above 20 copies held over 99% of molecules; naive, under 1%. Identical barcode-sharing TCR molecules could lead to underestimated sizes for highly expanded clones.

The CDR3 consists of 16 residues. Germline lookup yields CDR1 SGDLS and CDR2 YYNGEE. Library preparation followed earlier protocols using designated TCR primers. TCRdb reanalysed the PCR reads using MiXCR and keeps one entry per CDR3 protein. This table holds approximately 590,000 distinct CDR3 sequences, 25% found once. This TCR derives from a human donor in good health. Some libraries in this study had Jurkat cell RNA spiked in. The V call is TRBV9, the J call TRBJ1-1; 8 positions match TRBD1. The specimen sequenced was naive CD8+ T cells from blood, with Jurkat cell RNA spiked in. This sample's subset: FACS-sorted CD8+CD4-CCR7+CD45RA+ naive T cells. The CDR3 DNA follows: TGTGCCAGCAGCGAAGGACAGGGTTTCATGAACACTGAAGCTTCCTTT. Translation gives CASSEGQGFMNTEASF.